This T cell receptor (beta chain) was obtained from a study of blood T cell repertoires in COVID-19. Whole-study context: Nucleic acid was either cDNA or gDNA, and it came from T cells, B-cell-depleted T cells, or PBMCs.

In terms of age and location, participants ranged from roughly 18 to 95 years and lived in roughly 22 US areas. Per the original data handling: Amplification from reference gene primers served as the basis for estimated nucleated cell counts. The table came from immunoSEQ multiplex PCR; TCRdb's copy has only in-frame clones and leaves some out. Clone size and V and J calls were adopted from that table, with D and trimming inferred from the DNA. Altogether 300,000 to 350,000 clones are present, over 80% being singletons, with the ten largest covering around 9%. Specimen: PBMCs or T cells enriched from blood (not recorded which). The receptor was isolated from a woman younger than 35 who had recovered from COVID-19.

CDR3 nucleotides: TGTGCCTGGAGTTCGGCCGGGGCAGGGGGAGATCAGCCCCAGCATTTT. This gives the protein CAWSSAGAGGDQPQHF. This chain joins TRBV30 and TRBJ1-5; 7 nucleotides line up with TRBD1. Germline-derived CDR1 and CDR2 are GTSNPN and SVGIG (reference sequence). The junction had 12 bases not matched to a gene; V was cut back by 2 bases and J by 5 bases. CDR3 length equals 16 residues.